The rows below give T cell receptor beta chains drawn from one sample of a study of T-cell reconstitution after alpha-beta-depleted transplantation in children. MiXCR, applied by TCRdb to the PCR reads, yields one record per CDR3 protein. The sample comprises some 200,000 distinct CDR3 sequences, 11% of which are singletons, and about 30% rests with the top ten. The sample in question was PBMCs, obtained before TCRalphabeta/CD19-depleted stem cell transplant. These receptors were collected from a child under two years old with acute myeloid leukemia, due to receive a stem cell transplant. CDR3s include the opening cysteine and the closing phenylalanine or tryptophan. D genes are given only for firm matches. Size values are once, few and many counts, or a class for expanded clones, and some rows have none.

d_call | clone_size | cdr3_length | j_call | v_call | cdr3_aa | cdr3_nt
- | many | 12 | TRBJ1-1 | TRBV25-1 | CASSTRTAEAFF | TGTGCCAGCAGTACTCGGACAGCTGAAGCTTTCTTT
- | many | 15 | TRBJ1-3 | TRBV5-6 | CASSLGRVSGNTIYF | TGTGCCAGCAGCTTGGGACGGGTCTCTGGAAACACCATATATTTT
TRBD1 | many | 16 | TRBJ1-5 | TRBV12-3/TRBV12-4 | CASSPWTGDGNQPQHF | TGTGCCAGCAGTCCCTGGACAGGGGACGGAAATCAGCCCCAGCATTTT
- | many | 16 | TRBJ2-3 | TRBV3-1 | CASSQGLLGPTDTQYF | TGTGCCAGCAGCCAAGGCCTCCTGGGTCCCACAGATACGCAGTATTTT
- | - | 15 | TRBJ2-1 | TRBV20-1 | CSARDGRTPGGEQFF | TGCAGTGCTAGAGATGGGCGGACTCCCGGAGGCGAGCAGTTCTTC
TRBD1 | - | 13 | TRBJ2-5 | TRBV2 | CASKGQGQETQYF | TGTGCCAGCAAAGGACAGGGACAAGAGACCCAGTACTTC
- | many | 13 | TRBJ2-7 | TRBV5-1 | CASRRTDSYEQYF | TGCGCCAGCAGAAGGACAGACTCCTACGAGCAGTACTTC
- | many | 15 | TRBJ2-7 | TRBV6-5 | CASSYSNTGSYEQYF | TGTGCCAGCAGTTACTCGAACACAGGGTCCTACGAGCAGTACTTC
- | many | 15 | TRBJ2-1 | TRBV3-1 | CASSQGRGSYNEQFF | TGTGCCAGCAGCCAAGGCCGGGGATCCTACAATGAGCAGTTCTTC
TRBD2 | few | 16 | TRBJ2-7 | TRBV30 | CAWTSKLAGRSSSGYF | TGTGCCTGGACCTCTAAACTAGCGGGGAGGTCATCGTCAGGGTACTTC
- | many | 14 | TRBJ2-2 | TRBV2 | CASSERPGTGELFF | TGTGCCAGCAGTGAAAGGCCAGGGACCGGGGAGCTGTTTTTT
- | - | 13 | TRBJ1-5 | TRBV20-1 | CSATRARVDTQHF | TGCAGTGCTACAAGGGCGCGGGTAGATACGCAGCATTTT
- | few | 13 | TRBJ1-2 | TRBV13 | CASSPTESYGYTF | TGTGCCAGCAGCCCGACTGAATCCTATGGCTACACCTTC
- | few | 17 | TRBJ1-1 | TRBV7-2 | CASSLRMGGLWVTEAFF | TGTGCCAGCAGCTTAAGGATGGGGGGGCTTTGGGTCACTGAAGCTTTCTTT
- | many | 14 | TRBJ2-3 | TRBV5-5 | CASSSNLGTDTQYF | TGTGCCAGCAGCTCAAACCTAGGCACAGATACGCAGTATTTT
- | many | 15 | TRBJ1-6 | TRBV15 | CATSRATAWDSPLHF | TGTGCCACCAGCAGAGCGACGGCCTGGGATTCACCCCTCCACTTT
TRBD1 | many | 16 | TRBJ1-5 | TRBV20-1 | CSARGDRVASNQPQHF | TGCAGTGCTAGAGGGGACAGGGTAGCGAGCAATCAGCCCCAGCATTTT
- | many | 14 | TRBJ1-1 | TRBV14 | CASSQGTMRTEAFF | TGTGCCAGCAGCCAAGGGACGATGAGGACTGAAGCTTTCTTT
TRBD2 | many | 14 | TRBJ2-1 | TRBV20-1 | CSARGLAGGHEQFF | TGCAGTGCTAGGGGACTAGCGGGAGGCCATGAGCAGTTCTTC
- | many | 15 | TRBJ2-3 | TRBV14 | CASSPRMRSTDTQYF | TGTGCCAGCAGCCCCCGGATGAGGAGCACAGATACGCAGTATTTT
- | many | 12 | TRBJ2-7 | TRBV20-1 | CSASGATYEQYF | TGCAGTGCATCAGGGGCTACCTACGAGCAGTACTTC
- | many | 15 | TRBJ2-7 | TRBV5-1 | CASSLGQGPNHEQYF | TGCGCCAGCAGCTTGGGGCAGGGCCCGAATCACGAGCAGTACTTC
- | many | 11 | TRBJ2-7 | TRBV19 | CASSINYEQYF | TGTGCCAGTAGTATCAACTACGAGCAGTACTTC
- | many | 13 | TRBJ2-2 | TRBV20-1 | CSANSENTGELFF | TGCAGTGCTAACAGCGAGAACACCGGGGAGCTGTTTTTT
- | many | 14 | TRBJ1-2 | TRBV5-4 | CASSSRGMFGGYTF | TGTGCCAGCAGCAGCAGGGGCATGTTCGGGGGCTACACCTTC
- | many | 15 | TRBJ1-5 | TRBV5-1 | CASSSGLDLNQPQHF | TGCGCCAGCAGCTCTGGACTCGACTTGAATCAGCCCCAGCATTTT
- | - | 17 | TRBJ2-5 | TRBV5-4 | CASSLLGGGRPQETQYF | TGTGCCAGCAGCTTGCTTGGAGGGGGAAGACCTCAAGAGACCCAGTACTTC
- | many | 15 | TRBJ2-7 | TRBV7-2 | CASSLVAGPVYEQYF | TGTGCCAGCAGCTTAGTTGCGGGACCCGTCTACGAGCAGTACTTC
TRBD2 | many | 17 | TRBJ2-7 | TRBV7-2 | CASSLYWGVASGYEQYF | TGTGCCAGCAGCTTATATTGGGGGGTGGCTAGCGGCTACGAGCAGTACTTC
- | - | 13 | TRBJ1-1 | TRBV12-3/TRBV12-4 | CASRPTGITEAFF | TGTGCCAGCAGACCTACAGGAATCACTGAAGCTTTCTTT
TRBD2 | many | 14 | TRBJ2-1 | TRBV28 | CASTLADSYNEQFF | TGTGCCAGCACGCTAGCGGACTCCTACAATGAGCAGTTCTTC
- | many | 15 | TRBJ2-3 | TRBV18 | CASSPDQVGVVGQYF | TGTGCCAGCTCACCAGACCAAGTAGGGGTTGTTGGGCAGTATTTT
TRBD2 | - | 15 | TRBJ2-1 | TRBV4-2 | CASSQEPRGAIEQFF | TGTGCCAGCAGCCAAGAACCGCGGGGGGCTATTGAGCAGTTCTTC
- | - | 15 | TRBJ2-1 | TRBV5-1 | CASNPRGVSKDEQFF | TGCGCCAGCAACCCCAGGGGAGTAAGTAAAGATGAGCAGTTCTTC
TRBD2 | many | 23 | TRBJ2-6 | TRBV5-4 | CASSLVPSGSALGSLSGANVLTF | TGTGCCAGCAGCTTGGTACCTAGCGGGAGTGCCCTTGGTTCTCTCTCTGGGGCCAACGTCCTGACTTTC
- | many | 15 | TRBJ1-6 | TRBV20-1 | CSARGGGIHNSPLHF | TGCAGTGCTAGGGGTGGGGGCATCCATAATTCACCCCTCCACTTT